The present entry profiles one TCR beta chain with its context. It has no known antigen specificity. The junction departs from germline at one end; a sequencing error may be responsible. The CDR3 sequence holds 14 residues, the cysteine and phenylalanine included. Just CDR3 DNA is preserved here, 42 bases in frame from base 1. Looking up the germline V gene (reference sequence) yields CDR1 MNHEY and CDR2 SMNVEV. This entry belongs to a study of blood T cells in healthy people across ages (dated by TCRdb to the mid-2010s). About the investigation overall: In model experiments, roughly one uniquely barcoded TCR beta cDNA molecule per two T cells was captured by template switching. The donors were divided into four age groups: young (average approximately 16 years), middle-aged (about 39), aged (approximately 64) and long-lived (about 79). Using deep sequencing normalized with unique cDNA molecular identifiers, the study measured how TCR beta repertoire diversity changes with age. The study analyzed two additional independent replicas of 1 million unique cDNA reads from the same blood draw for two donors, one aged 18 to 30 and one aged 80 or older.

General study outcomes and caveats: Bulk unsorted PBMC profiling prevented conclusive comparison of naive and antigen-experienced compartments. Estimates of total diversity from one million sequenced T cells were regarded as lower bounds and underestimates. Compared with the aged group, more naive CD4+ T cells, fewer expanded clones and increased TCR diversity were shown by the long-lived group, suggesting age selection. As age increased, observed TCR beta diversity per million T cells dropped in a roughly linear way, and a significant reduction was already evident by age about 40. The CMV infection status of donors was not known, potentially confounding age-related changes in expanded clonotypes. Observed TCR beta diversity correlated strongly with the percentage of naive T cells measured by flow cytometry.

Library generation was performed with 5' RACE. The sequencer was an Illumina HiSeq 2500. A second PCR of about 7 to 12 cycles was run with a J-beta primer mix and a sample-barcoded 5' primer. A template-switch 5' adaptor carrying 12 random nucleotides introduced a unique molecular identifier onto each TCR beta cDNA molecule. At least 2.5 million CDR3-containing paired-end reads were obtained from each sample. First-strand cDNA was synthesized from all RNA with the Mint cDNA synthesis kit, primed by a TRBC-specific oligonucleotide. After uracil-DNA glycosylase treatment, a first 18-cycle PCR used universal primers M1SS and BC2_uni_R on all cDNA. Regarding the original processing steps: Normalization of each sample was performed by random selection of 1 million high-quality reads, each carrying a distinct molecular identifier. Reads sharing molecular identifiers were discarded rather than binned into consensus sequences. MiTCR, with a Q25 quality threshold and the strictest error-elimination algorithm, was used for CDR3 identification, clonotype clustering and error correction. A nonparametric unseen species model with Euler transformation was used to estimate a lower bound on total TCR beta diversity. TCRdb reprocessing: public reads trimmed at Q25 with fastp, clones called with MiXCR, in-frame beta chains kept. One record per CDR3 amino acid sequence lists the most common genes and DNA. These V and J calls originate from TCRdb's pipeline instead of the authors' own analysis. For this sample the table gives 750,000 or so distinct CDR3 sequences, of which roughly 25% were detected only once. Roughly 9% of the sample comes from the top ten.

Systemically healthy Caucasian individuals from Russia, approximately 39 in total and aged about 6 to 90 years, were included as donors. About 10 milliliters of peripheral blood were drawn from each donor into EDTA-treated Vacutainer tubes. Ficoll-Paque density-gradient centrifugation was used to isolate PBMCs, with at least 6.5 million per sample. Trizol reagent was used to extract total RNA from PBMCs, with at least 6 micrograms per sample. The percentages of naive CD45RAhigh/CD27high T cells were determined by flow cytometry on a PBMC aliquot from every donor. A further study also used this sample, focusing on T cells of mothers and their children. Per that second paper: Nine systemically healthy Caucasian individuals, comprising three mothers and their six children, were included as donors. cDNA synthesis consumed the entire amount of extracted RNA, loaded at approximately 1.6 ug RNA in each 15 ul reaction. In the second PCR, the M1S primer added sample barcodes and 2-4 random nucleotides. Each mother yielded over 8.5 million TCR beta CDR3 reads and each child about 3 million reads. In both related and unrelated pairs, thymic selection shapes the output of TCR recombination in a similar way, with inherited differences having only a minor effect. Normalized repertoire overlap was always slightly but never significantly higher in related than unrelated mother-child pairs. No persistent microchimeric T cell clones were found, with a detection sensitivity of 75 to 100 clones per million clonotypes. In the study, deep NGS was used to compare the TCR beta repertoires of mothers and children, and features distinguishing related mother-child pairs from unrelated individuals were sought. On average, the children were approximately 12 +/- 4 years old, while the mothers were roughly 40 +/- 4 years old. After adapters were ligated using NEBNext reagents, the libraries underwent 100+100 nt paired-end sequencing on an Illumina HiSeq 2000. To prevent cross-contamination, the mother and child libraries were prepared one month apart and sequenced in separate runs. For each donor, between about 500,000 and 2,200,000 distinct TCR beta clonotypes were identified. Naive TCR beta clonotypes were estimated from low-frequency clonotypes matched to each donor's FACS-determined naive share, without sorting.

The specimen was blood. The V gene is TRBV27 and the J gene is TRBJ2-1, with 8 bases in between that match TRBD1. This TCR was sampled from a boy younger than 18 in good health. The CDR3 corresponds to CASSPAGGGYEQHF. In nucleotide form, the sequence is TGTGCCAGCAGTCCGGCAGGGGGCGGCTACGAGCAGCACTTC.